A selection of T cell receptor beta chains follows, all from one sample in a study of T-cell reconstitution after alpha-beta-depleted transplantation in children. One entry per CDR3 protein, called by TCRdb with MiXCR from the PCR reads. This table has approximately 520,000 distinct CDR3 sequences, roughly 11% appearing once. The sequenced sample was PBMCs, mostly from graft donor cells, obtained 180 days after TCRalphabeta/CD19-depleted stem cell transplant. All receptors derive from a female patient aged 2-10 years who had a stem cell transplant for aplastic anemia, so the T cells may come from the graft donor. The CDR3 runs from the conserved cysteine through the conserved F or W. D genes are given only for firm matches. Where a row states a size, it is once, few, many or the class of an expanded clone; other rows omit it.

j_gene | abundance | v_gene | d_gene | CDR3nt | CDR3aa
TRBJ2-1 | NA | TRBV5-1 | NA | TGCGCCAGCAGCCAAGGGTCCGGGGGGCCGTACAATGAGCAGTTCTTC | CASSQGSGGPYNEQFF
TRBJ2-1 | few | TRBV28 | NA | TGTGCCAGCAGTTTAGCCAATTACGAGCAGTTCTTC | CASSLANYEQFF
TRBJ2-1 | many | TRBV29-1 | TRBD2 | TGCAGCGTTGCCAAACGGGGGGATGAGCAGTTCTTC | CSVAKRGDEQFF
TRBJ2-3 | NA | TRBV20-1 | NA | TGCAGTGCCCACAACATGGGTGGGAGCACAGATACGCAGTATTTT | CSAHNMGGSTDTQYF
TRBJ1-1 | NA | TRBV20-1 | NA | TGCAGTGCTAGAGGGCTGGGAGAAGCTTTCTTT | CSARGLGEAFF
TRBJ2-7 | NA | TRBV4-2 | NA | TGTGCCAGCAGCCAAGAGGAACGGGAGTCGAGCGAGCAGTACTTC | CASSQEERESSEQYF
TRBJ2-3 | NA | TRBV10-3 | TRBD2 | TGTGCCACTCGGCCGACTAGCGCAGATACGCAGTATTTT | CATRPTSADTQYF
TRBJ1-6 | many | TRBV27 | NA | TGTGCCAGCAGCACCACGGCGGTTCCCAGCTCCTATAATTCACCCCTCCACTTT | CASSTTAVPSSYNSPLHF
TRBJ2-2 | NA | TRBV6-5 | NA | TGTGCCATCAGATATTCCCAACTAACGAACACCGGGGAGCTGTTTTTT | CAIRYSQLTNTGELFF
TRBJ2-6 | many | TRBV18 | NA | TGTGCCCTAAGAATCTCTGGGGCCAACGTCCTGACTTTC | CALRISGANVLTF
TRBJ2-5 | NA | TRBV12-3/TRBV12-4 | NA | TGTGCCAGCAATAAGGGGGGTAATCTAGTGGAGACCCAGTACTTC | CASNKGGNLVETQYF
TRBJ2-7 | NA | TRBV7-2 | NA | TGTGCCAGCAGCTTAGTTGGGAATGACTACGAGCAGTACTTC | CASSLVGNDYEQYF
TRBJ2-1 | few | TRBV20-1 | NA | TGCAGTGCTAGAGATGGAACTAGCATCTCCTACAATGAGCAGTTCTTC | CSARDGTSISYNEQFF
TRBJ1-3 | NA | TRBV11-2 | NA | TGTGCCAGCAGCCCCCAAAGGGACTCTGGAAACACCATATATTTT | CASSPQRDSGNTIYF
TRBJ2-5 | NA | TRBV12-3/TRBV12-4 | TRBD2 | TGTGCCAGCAGTCAAACCCCGGGACTAGCGGGAGGAGAGACCCAGTACTTC | CASSQTPGLAGGETQYF
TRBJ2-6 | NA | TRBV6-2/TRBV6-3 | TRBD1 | TGTGCCAGCAGGGAGACAGGGACCGGGGCCAACGTCCTGACTTTC | CASRETGTGANVLTF
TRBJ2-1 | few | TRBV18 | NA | TGTGCCAGCTCACCGGCGGACTCGTCATGGGAGCAGTTCTTC | CASSPADSSWEQFF
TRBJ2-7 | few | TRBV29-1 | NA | TGCAGCGTTGAAGTACGGGGGCTTCTCCACGAGCAGTACTTC | CSVEVRGLLHEQYF
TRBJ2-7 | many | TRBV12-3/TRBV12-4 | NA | TGTGCCAGCAGACGGGACAATTCCTACGAGCAGTACTTC | CASRRDNSYEQYF
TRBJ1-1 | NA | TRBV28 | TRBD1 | TGTGCCAGCAGTTTAGGGATCGACAGGGGAGAGGCTTTCTTT | CASSLGIDRGEAFF
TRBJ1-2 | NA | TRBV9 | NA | TGTGCCAGCAGCGTAGGGGTCCTCCGTCTCTATGGCTACACCTTC | CASSVGVLRLYGYTF
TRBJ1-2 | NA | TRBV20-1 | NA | TGCAGTGCTAGACAAGAAAAAAACTATGGCTACACCTTC | CSARQEKNYGYTF
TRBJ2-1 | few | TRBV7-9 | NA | TGTGCCAGCAGCTCCGTTGGCGGGACTTTGTACAATGAGCAGTTCTTC | CASSSVGGTLYNEQFF
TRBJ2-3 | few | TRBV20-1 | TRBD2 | TGCAGTGCTAGCGGCGGGAGAGTCACAGATACGCAGTATTTT | CSASGGRVTDTQYF
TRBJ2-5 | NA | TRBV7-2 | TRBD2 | TGTGCCAGCAAATGGACTAGCGGGACGGAGACCCAGTACTTC | CASKWTSGTETQYF
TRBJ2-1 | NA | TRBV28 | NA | TGTGCCAGCACCCCGACTCCGGACCCTCCCCCTGAGCAGTTCTTC | CASTPTPDPPPEQFF
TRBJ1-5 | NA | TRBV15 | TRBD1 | TGTGCCACCAGCAGACGCACAGGGGATTATCAGCCCCAGCATTTT | CATSRRTGDYQPQHF
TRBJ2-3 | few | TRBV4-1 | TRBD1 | TGCGCCAGCAGCCAAGATCATGGGGCCGGACAGGGGGCAACAGATACGCAGTATTTT | CASSQDHGAGQGATDTQYF
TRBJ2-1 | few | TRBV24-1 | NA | TGTGCCACCAGTGATTCCTCCCCGGGAGAGGTCAATGAGCAGTTCTTC | CATSDSSPGEVNEQFF
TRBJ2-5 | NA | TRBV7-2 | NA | TGTGCCACTCTCCCAGGGTTGAGGGAGACCCAGTACTTC | CATLPGLRETQYF
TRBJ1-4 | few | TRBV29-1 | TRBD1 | TGCAGCGCTCGTCAGGGGGAGCCTTTCGAAAAACTGTTTTTT | CSARQGEPFEKLFF
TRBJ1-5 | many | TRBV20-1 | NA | TGCAGTGCTAGGGGGCTCAATCAGCCCCAGCATTTT | CSARGLNQPQHF
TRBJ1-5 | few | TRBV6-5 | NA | TGTGCCAGCAGCCCCCGGGCAGGACTCAATCAGCCCCAGCATTTT | CASSPRAGLNQPQHF
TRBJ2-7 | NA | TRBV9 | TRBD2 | TGTGCCAGCAGCGTAGTCGCGACTAGCGGGAGTAACGAGCAGTACTTC | CASSVVATSGSNEQYF
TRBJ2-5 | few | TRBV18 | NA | TGTGCCAGCTCATTCGCCCTCCAAGAGACCCAGTACTTC | CASSFALQETQYF
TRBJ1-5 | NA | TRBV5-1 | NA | TGCGCCAGCAGCCTAAATAGGGATCAGCCCCAGCATTTT | CASSLNRDQPQHF
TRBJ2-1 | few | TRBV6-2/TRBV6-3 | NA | TGTGCCAGCACCGATAGGGCTGGACTAATCTTTTTCCATGAGCAGTTCTTC | CASTDRAGLIFFHEQFF
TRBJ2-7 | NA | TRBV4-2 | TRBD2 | TGTGCCAGCAGCCAAGAAGGGCTAGCGGCGGGATCCTACGAGCAGTACTTC | CASSQEGLAAGSYEQYF
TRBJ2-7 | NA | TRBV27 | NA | TGTGCCAGCAGTTTAACGGGACTGGGATACGAGCAGTACTTC | CASSLTGLGYEQYF
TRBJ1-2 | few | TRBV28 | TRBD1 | TGTGCCAGCAGTTTATTCCCGACAGGGAGGGGCTACACCTTC | CASSLFPTGRGYTF
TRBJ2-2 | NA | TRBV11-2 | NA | TGTGCCAGCAGCTTAGGATTAGGACTCTGGGGACAAGGCACCGGGGAGCTGTTTTTT | CASSLGLGLWGQGTGELFF
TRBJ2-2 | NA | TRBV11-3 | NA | TGTGCCAGCAGCCCCATGGGTCCGTTCGACACCGGGGAGCTGTTTTTT | CASSPMGPFDTGELFF
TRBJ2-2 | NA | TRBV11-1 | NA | TGTGCCAGCAGCTTACGTTCTGGCGATTACAGAGAGAACACCGGGGAGCTGTTTTTT | CASSLRSGDYRENTGELFF
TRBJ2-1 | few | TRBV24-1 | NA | TGTGCCACCAGTGACCCCGCGGAGGGATCGGGTGAGCAGTTCTTC | CATSDPAEGSGEQFF
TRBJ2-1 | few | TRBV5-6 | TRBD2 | TGTGCCAGCAGAAAGGGACTAGCGGGGCCCAATGAGCAGTTCTTC | CASRKGLAGPNEQFF
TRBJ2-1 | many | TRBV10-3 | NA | TGTGCCATCCTTGGAGCGGGCAATGAGCAGTTCTTC | CAILGAGNEQFF
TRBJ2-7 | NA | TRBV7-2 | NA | TGTGCCAGCAGCCCTAGCGCGGGGGCTATATCCTACGAGCAGTACTTC | CASSPSAGAISYEQYF